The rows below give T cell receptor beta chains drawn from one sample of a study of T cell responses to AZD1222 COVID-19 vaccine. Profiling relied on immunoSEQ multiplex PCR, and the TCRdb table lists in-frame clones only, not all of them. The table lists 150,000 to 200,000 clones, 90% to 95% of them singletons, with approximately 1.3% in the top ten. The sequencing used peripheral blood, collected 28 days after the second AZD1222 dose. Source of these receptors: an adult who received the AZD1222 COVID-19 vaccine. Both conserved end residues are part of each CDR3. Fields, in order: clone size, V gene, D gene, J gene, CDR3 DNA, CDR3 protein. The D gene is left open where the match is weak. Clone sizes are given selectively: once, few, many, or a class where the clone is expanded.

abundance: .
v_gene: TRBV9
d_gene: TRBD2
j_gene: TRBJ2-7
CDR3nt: TGTGCCAGCAGCGTAGTAGCGGGATCTGACGAGCAGTACTTC
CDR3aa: CASSVVAGSDEQYF

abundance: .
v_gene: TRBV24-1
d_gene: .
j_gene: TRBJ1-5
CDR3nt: TGTGCCACCAGTGACAACGGGGATCAGCCCCAGCATTTT
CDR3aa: CATSDNGDQPQHF

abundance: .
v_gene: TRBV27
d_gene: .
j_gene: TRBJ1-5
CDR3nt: TGTGCCAGCAGTTTACCGGGGTGGAGCAATCAGCCCCAGCATTTT
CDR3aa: CASSLPGWSNQPQHF

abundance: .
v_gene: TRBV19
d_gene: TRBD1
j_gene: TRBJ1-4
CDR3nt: TGTGCCAGTAGTCATTATCTGGACAGGGGGAATGAAAAACTGTTTTTT
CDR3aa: CASSHYLDRGNEKLFF

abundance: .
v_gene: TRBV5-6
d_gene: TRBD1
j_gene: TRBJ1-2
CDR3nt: TGTGCCAGCAGCTTGGTACCGACAGGGGGCTATGGCTACACCTTC
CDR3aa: CASSLVPTGGYGYTF

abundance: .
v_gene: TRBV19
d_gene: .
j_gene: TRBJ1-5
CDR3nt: TGTGCCAGTAGTATAAGGACAGCAAATCAGCCCCAGCATTTT
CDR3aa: CASSIRTANQPQHF

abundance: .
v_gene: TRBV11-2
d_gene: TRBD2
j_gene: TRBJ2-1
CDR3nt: TGTGCCAGCAGATTTAACGGGGGGGCCGGGTACAATGAGCAGTTCTTC
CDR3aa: CASRFNGGAGYNEQFF

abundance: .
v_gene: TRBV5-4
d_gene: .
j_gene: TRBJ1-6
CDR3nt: TGTGCCAGCAGCCACCAAACGGACCGTGCCCCCCTCCACTTT
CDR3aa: CASSHQTDRAPLHF

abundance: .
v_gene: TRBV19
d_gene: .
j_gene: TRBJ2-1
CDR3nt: TGTGCCAGTAGTATAGTTCGGGGATCAGGTGAGCAGTTCTTC
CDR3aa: CASSIVRGSGEQFF

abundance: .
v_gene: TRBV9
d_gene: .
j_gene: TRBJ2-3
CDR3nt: TGTGCCAGCAGCGCAAGCGGAACCATGGCAGATACGCAGTATTTT
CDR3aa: CASSASGTMADTQYF

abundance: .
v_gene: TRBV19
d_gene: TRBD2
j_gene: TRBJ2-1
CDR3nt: TGTGCCAGTAGGGAAGGACTAGCGGGAGTTACTGAGCAGTTCTTC
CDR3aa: CASREGLAGVTEQFF

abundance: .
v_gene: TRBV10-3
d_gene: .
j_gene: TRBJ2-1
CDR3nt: TGTGCCATCAGTGAAGGGCCGGGGCACTACAATGAGCAGTTCTTC
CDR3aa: CAISEGPGHYNEQFF

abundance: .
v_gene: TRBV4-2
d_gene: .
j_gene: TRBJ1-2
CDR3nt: TGTGCCAGCAGCCAAGATCCTCAGGGAGGGTCCTATGGCTACACCTTC
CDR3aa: CASSQDPQGGSYGYTF

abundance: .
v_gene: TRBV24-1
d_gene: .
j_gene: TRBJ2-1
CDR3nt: TGTGCCACCAGTGATTTTGGGAGAAACAATGAGCAGTTCTTC
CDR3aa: CATSDFGRNNEQFF

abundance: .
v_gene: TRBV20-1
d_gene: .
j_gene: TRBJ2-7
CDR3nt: TGCAGTGCTAGTTCGGTGCTACTCTACGAGCAGTACTTC
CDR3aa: CSASSVLLYEQYF

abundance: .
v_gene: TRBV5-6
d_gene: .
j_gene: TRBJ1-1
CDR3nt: TGTGCCAGCAGCTTGGCTGGGGCAGACACTGAAGCTTTCTTT
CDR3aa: CASSLAGADTEAFF

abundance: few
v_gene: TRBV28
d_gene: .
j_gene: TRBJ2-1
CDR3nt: TGTGCCAGCAGTTTAGTACAGCTATACAATGAGCAGTTCTTC
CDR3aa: CASSLVQLYNEQFF

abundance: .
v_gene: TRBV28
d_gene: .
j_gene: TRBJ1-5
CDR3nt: TGTGCCAGCAGCTCGTACCTTTCGAGCAATCAGCCCCAGCATTTT
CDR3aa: CASSSYLSSNQPQHF

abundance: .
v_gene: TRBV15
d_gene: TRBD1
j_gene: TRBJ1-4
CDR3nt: TGTGCCACCAGCAGGCCGGGACAGCCCACTAATGAAAAACTGTTTTTT
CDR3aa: CATSRPGQPTNEKLFF

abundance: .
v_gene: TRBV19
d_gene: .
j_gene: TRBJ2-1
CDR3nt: TGTGCCAGTAGTATACAAGGTCGGGAGCAGTTCTTC
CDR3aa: CASSIQGREQFF

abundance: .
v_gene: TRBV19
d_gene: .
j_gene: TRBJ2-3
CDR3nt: TGTGCCAGTAGTATACTAAGCTCTAGCACAGATACGCAGTATTTT
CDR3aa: CASSILSSSTDTQYF

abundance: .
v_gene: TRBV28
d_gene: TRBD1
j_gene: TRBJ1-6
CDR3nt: TGTGCCAGCAGTGTGCAAACGCCCGGGTCCGGGACAGGGGGTCGTTCACCCCTCCACTTT
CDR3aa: CASSVQTPGSGTGGRSPLHF

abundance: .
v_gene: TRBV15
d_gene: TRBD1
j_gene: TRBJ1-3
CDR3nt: TGTGCCACCAGCCAAAAGCGTCGACAGGGGTTCAGCTCTGGAAACACCATATATTTT
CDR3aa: CATSQKRRQGFSSGNTIYF

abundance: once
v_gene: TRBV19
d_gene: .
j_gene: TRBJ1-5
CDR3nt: TGTGCCAGTAGTATCCCCGGGTACAATCAGCCCCAGCATTTT
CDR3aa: CASSIPGYNQPQHF

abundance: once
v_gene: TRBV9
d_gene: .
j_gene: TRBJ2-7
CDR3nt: TGTGCCAGCAGCCCAGGTGGACTATACTTAGAGCAGTACTTC
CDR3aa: CASSPGGLYLEQYF

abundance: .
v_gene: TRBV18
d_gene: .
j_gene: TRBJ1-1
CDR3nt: TGTGCCAGCTCACCCAGGACGGACACTGAAGCTTTCTTT
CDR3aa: CASSPRTDTEAFF

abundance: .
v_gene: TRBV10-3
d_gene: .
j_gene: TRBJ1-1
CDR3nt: TGTGCCATCAAGCCGGGGAAGGCTGAAGCTTTCTTT
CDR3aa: CAIKPGKAEAFF

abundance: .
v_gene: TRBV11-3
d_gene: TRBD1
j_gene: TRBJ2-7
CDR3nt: TGTGCCAGCAGTTCAGGGGGCATCGACGAGCAGTACTTC
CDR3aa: CASSSGGIDEQYF